This record concerns one TCR beta chain sequence. Clones were sequenced by immunoSEQ multiplex PCR, and TCRdb holds only the in-frame ones, with some missing. The sample contains about 69,000 clones, around nine tenths of which appear only once. Germline CDR1 is MNHNS and CDR2 is SASEGT. With V trimmed by 4 bases and J by 4 bases, 1 base remained unmatched. This CDR3 is 15 amino acids long. These data come from a study of technical replicates of blood from a handful of donors. Sequences were obtained from PBMCs. The rearrangement links TRBV6-1 to TRBJ2-3; 14 bases are a match to TRBD2. The origin of this receptor is a human donor in good health. Some clones in this sample may be carry-over from other donors' samples. The CDR3 reads CASSGLAGGPDTQYF. In nucleotides, the CDR3 is TGTGCCAGCAGTGGACTAGCGGGAGGGCCAGATACGCAGTATTTT.